This T cell receptor (beta chain) comes out of a study of shared clonotypes between healthy human individuals. General study points: A handful of donors showed sharing of approximately 5% of naive CD4 clonotypes. Represented genetic and exposure-history diversity was restricted by having few donors. In contrast to clonotypes shared by all four donors, non-shared clonotypes had lower generation probabilities.

About this clone itself: The antigen remains unidentified.

The data were produced by immunoSEQ multiplex PCR, yet TCRdb's version contains in-frame clones alone and is incomplete. This sample has about 2.4 million clones, with approximately 94% found just once. The V gene end was trimmed by 0 bases and the J gene end by 3 bases; junction bases not matched to a gene: 5. This CDR3 has 16 residues. The germline V gene has CDR1 LGHNA and CDR2 YSLEER. Sequencing used naive CD4+ T cells from PBMCs. Specified subset: CD45RA+ positively selected. The chain uses TRBV4-3 and TRBJ2-1, with TRBD1 matching 7 bases. The TCR comes from a man aged 18 to 30 in good health. Some clones in this sample may be carry-over from other donors' samples. In nucleotides, the CDR3 is TGCGCCAGCAGCCAAGACCCGGGACAGTTCTACAATGAGCAGTTCTTC. It encodes CASSQDPGQFYNEQFF.